This T cell receptor beta chain came from a study of CD8 T cells in Susac syndrome. Random hexamers were used to reverse transcribe 0.5 to 1 ug of RNA. By means of immunoSEQ multiplex PCR, TCR beta CDR3 spanning 54 Vbeta and 13 Jbeta underwent amplification. MiXCR was run by TCRdb on the immunoSEQ multiplex PCR reads, yielding one entry per CDR3 protein. The data hold a few hundred thousand distinct CDR3 sequences, with about 95% observed a single time. Sequencing of TCR beta covered CD8+ and CD4+ T cells obtained from blood. The multiple sclerosis control group comprised treatment-naive patients with stable or active relapsing-remitting disease. The sample taken for sequencing was CD4+ T cells from PBMCs. The receptor's source is a human donor with multiple sclerosis.

The CDR3 loop reads CASSPEGGRQPQHF. CDR3 coding DNA: TGTGCCAGCAGCCCGGAGGGAGGGCGTCAGCCCCAGCATTTT. This chain links TRBV9 with TRBJ1-5; D gene unclear. Germline CDR1 SGDLS, CDR2 YYNGEE. With 4 bases removed from V and 6 bases from J, the gap between germline ends came to 14 bases. The CDR3 has 14 amino acids. The full variable domain, its missing parts supplied by reference TRBV9 and TRBJ1-5, is DSGVTQTPKHLITATGQRVTLRCSPRSGDLSVYWYQQSLDQGLQFLIQYYNGEERAKGNILERFSAQQFPDLHSELNLSSLELGDSALYFCASSPEGGRQPQHFGDGTRLSIL.